These 24 T cell receptor beta chains were sequenced from one sample in a study of blood T cell repertoires in COVID-19. The assay was immunoSEQ multiplex PCR, and TCRdb's table has in-frame clones only and misses some. The sample carries approximately 270,000 clones, approximately 85% recorded once. Material for sequencing was PBMCs or T cells enriched from blood (not recorded which). Receptors were obtained from a woman in her 50s who had recovered from COVID-19.

This chain links TRBV15 with TRBJ2-7; D is unclear. V was trimmed by 5 bases and J by 6 bases, leaving 17 bases between them. The CDR3 is made up of 14 amino acids. The germline CDR1 and CDR2 sequences are LNHNV and YYDKDF (reference sequence). CDR3 sequence reads: CATSPRGDAGEQYF. The CDR3 nucleotides read TGTGCCACCAGCCCACGAGGAGACGCTGGCGAGCAGTACTTC.

The chain carries TRBV28 and TRBJ1-2; D gene ambiguous. CDR3 length equals 16 residues. Trimming stripped 1 base from V and 6 bases from J, with 18 bases between. The germline V gene has CDR1 MDHEN and CDR2 SYDVKM. The CDR3 DNA reads as TGTGCCAGCAGTTTATTACCCCCCTCCGCGGGGAATGGCTACACCTTC. This translates into CASSLLPPSAGNGYTF.

The V call is TRBV21-1, the J call TRBJ1-2; TRBD1 reflects the table's D call only, with no check against the DNA. TRBV21-1 is termed a pseudogene. The CDR3 is 14 amino acids. The CDR3 here is CASSKGQVLYGYTF. CDR3 sequence (DNA): TGTGCCAGCAGCAAAGGTCAGGTCCTGTATGGCTACACCTTC.

The CDR3 region is CASSLGQNYEQYF. The DNA for the CDR3 is TGTGCCAGCAGCTTGGGACAGAACTACGAGCAGTACTTC. The rearrangement uses TRBV5-6 and TRBJ2-7; D perhaps matches TRBD1 (5 bases). CDR1 is SGHDT, CDR2 YYEEEE, per germline. The CDR3 is 13 amino acids. V was pared by 0 bases and J by 3 bases, with 7 bases between.

V and J are TRBV24-1 and TRBJ2-7; D is possibly TRBD1 (5 bases). The CDR3 loop spans 14 amino acids. V was shortened by 12 bases and J by 0 bases, with 17 bases between the two germline ends. The germline CDR1 and CDR2 sequences are KGHDR and SFDVKD. The chain's CDR3 is CASWATRASYEQYF. The CDR3 DNA reads as TGTGCCTCATGGGCCACCAGGGCCTCCTACGAGCAGTACTTC.

The chain links TRBV29-1 to TRBJ1-1, with a tentative D call TRBD1 (5 bases). CDR3 length equals 15 residues. Germline CDR1 SQVTM, CDR2 ANQGSEA. V lost 4 bases and J 4 bases, leaving 19 bases between the germline ends. CDR3 region: CSVVQWGEGSTEAFF. CDR3 in DNA: TGCAGCGTTGTGCAGTGGGGGGAGGGGAGCACTGAAGCTTTCTTT.

This chain links TRBV28 with TRBJ2-7; TRBD1 might be the D (6 bases). Trimming pared 6 bases from V and 8 bases from J, leaving 32 bases between. There are 18 residues in the CDR3. Germline V gene lookup returns CDR1 MDHEN and CDR2 SYDVKM. The DNA for the CDR3 is TGTGCCAGCAGCCAAAACAAGATCAAAAAAGACAGGCCCGGGCAGCAGTACTTC. Protein sequence: CASSQNKIKKDRPGQQYF.

CDR3 nucleotides: TGCAGCGCCTCGGGACAAGCGAACACTGAAGCTTTCTTT. Its protein product is CSASGQANTEAFF. The chain links TRBV29-1 to TRBJ1-1, with D tentatively TRBD1 (6 bases). Trimming stripped 7 bases from V and 1 base from J, with 13 bases between. CDR1 is SQVTM, CDR2 ANQGSEA, per germline. CDR3 length: 13 residues.

The gene calls are TRBV9 and TRBJ2-3, with 7 nucleotides matching TRBD1. CDR1 SGDLS and CDR2 YYNGEE come from the germline V gene. After removal of 2 bases from V and 6 bases from J, the junction contained 6 bases not matched to a gene. The CDR3 contains 14 residues. CDR3 in amino acids: CASSVRGQSDTQYF. In nucleotides, the CDR3 is TGTGCCAGCAGCGTTAGGGGGCAGTCGGATACGCAGTATTTT.

This clone was recorded once. V usage is TRBV14 and J usage is TRBJ2-1; unclear D gene. Trimming took 5 bases from V and 5 from J, leaving 4 bases between them. The CDR3 sequence is 11 residues long. Germline CDR1 reads SGHDN; CDR2 reads FVKESK. The CDR3 protein is CASSYNNEQFF. In DNA, the CDR3 is TGTGCCAGCAGCTATAACAATGAGCAGTTCTTC.

J is TRBJ2-7 and V is TRBV7-3, with 9 bases fitting TRBD2. Trimming removed 0 bases from V and 7 bases from J; junction bases left unmatched: 7. The CDR3 loop spans 15 amino acids. The germline V gene has CDR1 SGHTA and CDR2 FQGTGA. The CDR3 sequence is CASSLTRTSVGEQYF. CDR3 nucleotides: TGTGCCAGCAGCTTAACGAGGACTAGCGTTGGTGAGCAGTACTTC.

The chain couples TRBV27 to TRBJ1-6; D remains unclear. V lost 2 bases, J lost 7 bases, and 9 bases lay in between. Germline assignment: CDR1 MNHEY and CDR2 SMNVEV (reference sequence). The CDR3 loop spans 14 amino acids. The CDR3 protein is CASSLMFGNSPLHF. The CDR3 DNA reads TGTGCCAGCAGTTTAATGTTTGGCAATTCACCCCTCCACTTT.

The chain combines TRBV5-1 with TRBJ2-7; TRBD1 agrees at 7 bases. The germline gives CDR1 SGHRS, CDR2 YFSETQ. The CDR3 contains 13 residues. V trimming: 0 bases; J trimming: 5 bases; junction bases outside the gene matches: 2. The CDR3, as DNA: TGCGCCAGCAGCTTGGCGACAGGGAACGAGCAGTACTTC. This encodes CASSLATGNEQYF.

The chain has TRBV2 and TRBJ2-1; the D is unclear. Germline V CDR1 and CDR2: SNHLY, FYNNEI. Trimming left V 9 bases short and J 0 bases short, with 15 bases between. The CDR3 length is 15 residues. CDR3 coding DNA: TGTGCCAGTATCCGGAGACTTGGCTCCTACAATGAGCAGTTCTTC. This codes for CASIRRLGSYNEQFF.

This chain links TRBV7-9 with TRBJ1-5; D is unclear. In germline, CDR1 is SEHNR, CDR2 FQNEAQ (reference sequence). V was clipped by 4 bases and J by 5 bases, with 9 bases between them. This CDR3 region has 13 residues. The CDR3 nucleotides read TGTGCCAGCAGCTCAGATTACGATCAGCCCCAGCATTTT. Amino acid sequence: CASSSDYDQPQHF.

This chain uses TRBV4-1 with TRBJ2-2; 7 bases are shared with TRBD1. This CDR3 comprises 16 residues. Germline V gives CDR1 MGHRA, CDR2 YSYEKL. V was pared by 1 base and J by 5 bases, with 7 bases of the junction left unmatched. In nucleotides, the CDR3 is TGCGCCAGCAGCCAAGGCTCCGGACAGGAGACCGGGGAGCTGTTTTTT. It is translated as CASSQGSGQETGELFF.

The chain joins TRBV10-1 to TRBJ2-7, with 13 nucleotides matching TRBD2. Germline lookup yields CDR1 WNHNN and CDR2 SYGVQD (reference sequence). The CDR3 loop spans 15 amino acids. Trimming took 4 bases from V and 5 from J; bases not matched to a gene: 5. The CDR3 DNA follows: TGCGCCAGCAGTGTCGGACTAGCGGGAGTGGACGAGCAGTACTTC. Its protein product is CASSVGLAGVDEQYF.

V and J are TRBV7-9 and TRBJ1-1; D perhaps matches TRBD1 (6 bases). The CDR3 consists of 14 residues. Germline assignment: CDR1 SEHNR and CDR2 FQNEAQ (reference sequence). The V end was cut by 1 base, the J end by 4 bases, with 10 bases between. The CDR3 region is CASSLVVGATEAFF. The DNA of the CDR3 is TGTGCCAGCAGCTTAGTGGTGGGGGCCACTGAAGCTTTCTTT.

The V gene is TRBV27, the J gene TRBJ2-7; the match to TRBD1 covers 7 bases. CDR3 length: 14 amino acids. J gave up 4 bases and V 8 bases, and 11 bases lay outside the gene matches. Germline lookup yields CDR1 MNHEY and CDR2 SMNVEV (reference sequence). CDR3 in DNA: TGTGCCAGCGGCCAGGGGGTCCGAGGGTACGAGCAGTACTTC. Encoded protein: CASGQGVRGYEQYF.

V and J are TRBV27 and TRBJ2-7; no clear D gene. With 5 bases removed from V and 0 bases from J, the gap between germline ends came to 14 bases. Germline V lookup: CDR1 MNHEY, CDR2 SMNVEV (reference sequence). There are 15 residues in the CDR3. CDR3 in amino acids: CASSPRLASSYEQYF. The CDR3 DNA reads as TGTGCCAGCAGTCCCCGATTAGCTAGCTCCTACGAGCAGTACTTC.

The chain is built from TRBV18 and TRBJ1-2, with D maybe TRBD1 (6 bases). Trimming left V 4 bases short and J 6 bases short, with 9 bases between. The CDR3 totals 12 residues. Per germline, CDR1 KGHSH and CDR2 LQKENI. The chain's CDR3 is CASSRGLDGYTF. Written as DNA, the CDR3 is TGTGCCAGCTCACGGGGGCTTGATGGCTACACCTTC.

The gene calls are TRBV7-9 and TRBJ1-1; a possible D gene is TRBD1 (6 bases). Deletions cut 2 bases from V and 1 base from J, with 14 bases between. The germline CDR1 and CDR2 sequences are SEHNR and FQNEAQ (reference sequence). This CDR3 has 16 residues. The CDR3 DNA reads as TGTGCCAGCAGCTTAAGGCAGGGCAGGGGGAACACTGAAGCTTTCTTT. This translates into CASSLRQGRGNTEAFF.

The chain uses TRBV7-9 and TRBJ2-7, with 13 bases identical to TRBD2. The CDR3 consists of 15 residues. Germline CDR1 SEHNR, CDR2 FQNEAQ (reference sequence). V was clipped by 5 bases and J by 4 bases; unmatched bases: 5. CDR3 amino acids: CASSPRTSGRYEQYF. CDR3 coding DNA: TGTGCCAGCAGCCCCCGGACTAGCGGGAGATACGAGCAGTACTTC.

This clone was seen a handful of times. The chain uses TRBV10-3 and TRBJ1-3; no clear D. Germline V gives CDR1 ENHRY, CDR2 SYGVKD. The CDR3 loop spans 11 amino acids. For the CDR3, the DNA is TGTGGAGTGAGCTCTGGAAACACCATATATTTT. This sequence encodes CGVSSGNTIYF.